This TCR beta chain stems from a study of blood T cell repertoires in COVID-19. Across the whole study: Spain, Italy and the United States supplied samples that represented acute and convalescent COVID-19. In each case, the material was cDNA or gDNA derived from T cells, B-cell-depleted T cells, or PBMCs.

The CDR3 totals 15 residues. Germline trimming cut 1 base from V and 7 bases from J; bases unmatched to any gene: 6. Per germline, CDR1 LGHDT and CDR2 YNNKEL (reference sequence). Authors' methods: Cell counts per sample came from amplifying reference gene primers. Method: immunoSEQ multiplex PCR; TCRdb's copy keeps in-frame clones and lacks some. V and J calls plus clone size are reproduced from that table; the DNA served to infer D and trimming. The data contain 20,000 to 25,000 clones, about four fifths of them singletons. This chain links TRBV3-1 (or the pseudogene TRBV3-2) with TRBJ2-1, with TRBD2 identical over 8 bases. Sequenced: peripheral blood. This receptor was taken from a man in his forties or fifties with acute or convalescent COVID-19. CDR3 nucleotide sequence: TGTGCCAGCAGCCAAGTAGCGGGATTAGGGAATGAGCAGTTCTTC. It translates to CASSQVAGLGNEQFF.